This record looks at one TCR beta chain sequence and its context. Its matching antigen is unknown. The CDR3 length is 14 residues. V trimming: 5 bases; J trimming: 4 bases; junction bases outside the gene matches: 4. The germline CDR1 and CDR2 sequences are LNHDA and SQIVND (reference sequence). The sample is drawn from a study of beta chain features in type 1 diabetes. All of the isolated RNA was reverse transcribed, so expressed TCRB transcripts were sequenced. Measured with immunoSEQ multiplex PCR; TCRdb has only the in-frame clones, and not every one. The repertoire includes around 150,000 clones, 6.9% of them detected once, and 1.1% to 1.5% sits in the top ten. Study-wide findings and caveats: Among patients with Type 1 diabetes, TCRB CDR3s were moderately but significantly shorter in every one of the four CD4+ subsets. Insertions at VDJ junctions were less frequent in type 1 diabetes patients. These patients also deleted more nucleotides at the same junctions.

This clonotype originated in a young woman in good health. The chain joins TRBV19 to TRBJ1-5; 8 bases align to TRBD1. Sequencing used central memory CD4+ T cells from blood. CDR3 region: CASSSGQGNQPQHF. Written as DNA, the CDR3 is TGTGCCAGTAGTTCCGGACAGGGAAATCAGCCCCAGCATTTT.